These T cell receptor beta chains were read from a single sample in a study of PD-1 blockade in classical Hodgkin lymphoma. Using immunoSEQ multiplex PCR, the repertoire was profiled, and TCRdb retains in-frame clones only, with some absent. In the table there are fewer than 40,000 clones, about 87% of which are singletons. What was sequenced was CD4+ T cells from blood. These receptors all stem from a human donor with classical Hodgkin lymphoma. Each CDR3 is given with its conserved first and last residue. A D gene is named only where the DNA matches it firmly. Rows give clone size only sometimes, using once, few, many, or a class for an expanded clone.

j_gene,v_gene,abundance,d_gene,CDR3nt,CDR3aa
TRBJ2-2,TRBV6-6,.,.,TGTGCCAGCAGGGGCAGGGGAACCGGGGAGCTGTTTTTT,CASRGRGTGELFF
TRBJ1-1,TRBV7-8,.,TRBD1,TGTGCCAGCAGCTTTAGAGTTGGACAGGGCGGAAACACTGAAGCTTTCTTT,CASSFRVGQGGNTEAFF
TRBJ2-1,TRBV27,.,.,TGTGCCAGCAAGTTAGGGGCAGCCTACAATGAGCAGTTCTTC,CASKLGAAYNEQFF
TRBJ1-1,TRBV19,.,.,TGTGCCAGTAGTATAGGTGGTGCTGCTTTCTTT,CASSIGGAAFF
TRBJ2-1,TRBV2,.,.,TGTGCCAGCGCTCAGCAGTTCTTC,CASAQQFF
TRBJ2-7,TRBV5-1,.,.,TGCGCCAGCAGCTTGGATACAGCCCCCTACGAGCAGTACTTC,CASSLDTAPYEQYF
TRBJ2-4,TRBV5-1,.,.,TGCGCCAGCAGCTCAGGGGTCCAAAACATTCAGTACTTC,CASSSGVQNIQYF
TRBJ2-1,TRBV7-9,.,.,TGTGCCAGCAGCCTCGGGCGTAAGTCCCACAATGAGCAGTTCTTC,CASSLGRKSHNEQFF
TRBJ1-1,TRBV28,.,TRBD1,TGTGCCAGCAGCCGACAGGGGTACACTGAAGCTTTCTTT,CASSRQGYTEAFF
TRBJ1-2,TRBV7-2,.,.,TGTGCCAGCAGCTTCTCAGGGACGTCGAACTATGGCTACACCTTC,CASSFSGTSNYGYTF
TRBJ1-2,TRBV27,few,.,TGTGCCAGCAGCGCGAATGGAATCCATGGCTACACCTTC,CASSANGIHGYTF
TRBJ2-1,TRBV9,.,TRBD2,TGTGCCAGCAGCCTCTCCGGGACTAGCGTGGCGAACCCCTCCTACAATGAGCAGTTCTTC,CASSLSGTSVANPSYNEQFF
TRBJ1-2,TRBV5-1,.,.,TGCGCCAGCAGTTCAACAGTTTACTATGGCTACACCTTC,CASSSTVYYGYTF
TRBJ2-7,TRBV29-1,.,.,TGCAGCGTTGAAGGCGGGGCCTACGAGCAGTACTTC,CSVEGGAYEQYF
TRBJ1-2,TRBV2,few,.,TGTGCCAGCAGCGGGACAACCGGCGCTAACTATGGCTACACCTTC,CASSGTTGANYGYTF
TRBJ1-1,TRBV18,.,.,TGTGCCAGCTCACCCGTGGAGAACACTGAAGCTTTCTTT,CASSPVENTEAFF